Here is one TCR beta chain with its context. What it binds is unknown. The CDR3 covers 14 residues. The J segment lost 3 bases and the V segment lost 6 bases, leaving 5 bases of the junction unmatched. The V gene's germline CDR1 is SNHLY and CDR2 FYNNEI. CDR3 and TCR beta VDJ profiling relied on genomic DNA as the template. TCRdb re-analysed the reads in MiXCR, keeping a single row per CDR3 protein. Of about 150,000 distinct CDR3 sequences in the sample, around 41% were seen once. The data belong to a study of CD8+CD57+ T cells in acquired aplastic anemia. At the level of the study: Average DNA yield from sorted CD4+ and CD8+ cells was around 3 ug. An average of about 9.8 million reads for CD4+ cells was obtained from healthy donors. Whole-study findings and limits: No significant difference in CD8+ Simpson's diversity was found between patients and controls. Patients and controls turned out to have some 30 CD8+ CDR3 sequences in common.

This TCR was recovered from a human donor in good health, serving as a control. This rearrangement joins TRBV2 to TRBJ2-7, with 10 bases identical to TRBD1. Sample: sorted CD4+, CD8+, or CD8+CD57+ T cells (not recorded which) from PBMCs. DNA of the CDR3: TGTGCCAGCAGCGGGACAGGGGTCCGCTACGAGCAGTACTTC. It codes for CASSGTGVRYEQYF.